The clone carrying this TCR beta chain showed up just a few times. No antigen is known for it. This entry comes from a study of human T cells and chemical hapten exposure. As for the study in general: The patch tests put 0.01% DPC on the skin of the upper back and were read 6 days later. Per-sample TCR yields varied mainly from small pooled library volume differences. Regarding the study as a whole: Controls formed significantly fewer large CDR3 similarity clusters than expanded TCRs did.

The sample's time point: patch test 1, 2 weeks after DPC sensitization. Described treatment: therapeutic diphenylcyclopropenone sensitization with weekly scalp DPC. It was unfractionated whole blood from which total RNA was extracted. TCRdb used MiXCR to reprocess the RACE reads, holding one entry per CDR3 protein. The sample lists about 99,000 distinct CDR3 sequences, over 10% seen once, with 2% to 2.5% in the top ten. The V end was cut by 2 bases, the J end by 5 bases, with 17 bases between. This CDR3 has 16 amino acids. Germline lookup yields CDR1 SEHNR and CDR2 FQNEAQ (reference sequence). The clonotype originates from a woman aged 40 to 50 with alopecia areata. Some clones in this sample may be carry-over from other donors' samples. Material: whole blood, obtained in connection with sensitization to the hapten diphenylcyclopropenone (DPC). V gene TRBV7-9 combines with J gene TRBJ2-3; D is undetermined. The CDR3 sequence is CASSLWLIGKGDTQYF. In DNA form, the CDR3 reads TGTGCCAGCAGCTTATGGTTGATAGGAAAGGGAGATACGCAGTATTTT.